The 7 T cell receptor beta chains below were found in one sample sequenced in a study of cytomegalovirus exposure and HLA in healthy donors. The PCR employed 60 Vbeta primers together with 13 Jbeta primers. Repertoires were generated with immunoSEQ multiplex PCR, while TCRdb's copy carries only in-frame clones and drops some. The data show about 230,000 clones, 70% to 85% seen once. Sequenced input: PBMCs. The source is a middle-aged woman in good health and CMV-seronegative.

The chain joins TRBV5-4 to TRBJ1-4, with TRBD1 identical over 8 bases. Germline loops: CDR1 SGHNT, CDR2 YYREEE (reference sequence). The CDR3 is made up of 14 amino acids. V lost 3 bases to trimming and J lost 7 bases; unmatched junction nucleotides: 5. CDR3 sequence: CASSSDRGGEKLFF. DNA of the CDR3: TGTGCCAGCAGCTCTGACAGGGGCGGTGAAAAACTGTTTTTT.

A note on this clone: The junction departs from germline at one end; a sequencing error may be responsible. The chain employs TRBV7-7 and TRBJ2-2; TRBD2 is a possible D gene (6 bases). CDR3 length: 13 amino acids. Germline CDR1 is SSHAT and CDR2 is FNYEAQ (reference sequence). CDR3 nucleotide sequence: TGTGCTAGCAGCTCCGGAGCGGGCGGGGAGCTGTTTTTT. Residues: CASSSGAGGELFF.

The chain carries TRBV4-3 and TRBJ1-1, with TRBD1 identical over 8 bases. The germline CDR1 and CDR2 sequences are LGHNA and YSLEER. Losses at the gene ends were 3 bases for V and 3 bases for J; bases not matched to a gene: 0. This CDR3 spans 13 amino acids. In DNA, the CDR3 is TGCGCCAGCAGCCAGGACAGGGACACTGAAGCTTTCTTT. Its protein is CASSQDRDTEAFF.

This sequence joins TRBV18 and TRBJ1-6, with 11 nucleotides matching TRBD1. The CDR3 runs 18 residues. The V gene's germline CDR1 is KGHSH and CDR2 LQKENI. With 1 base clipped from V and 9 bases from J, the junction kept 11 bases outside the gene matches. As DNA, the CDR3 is TGTGCCAGCTCACCACTAGGGCCCGGGACAGGGGGAAGTTCACCCCTCCACTTT. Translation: CASSPLGPGTGGSSPLHF.

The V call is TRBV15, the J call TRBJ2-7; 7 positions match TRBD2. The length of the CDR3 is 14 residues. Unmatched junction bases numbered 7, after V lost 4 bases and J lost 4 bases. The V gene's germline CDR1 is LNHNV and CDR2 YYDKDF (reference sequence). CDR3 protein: CATSIASGGYEQYF. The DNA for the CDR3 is TGTGCCACCAGCATAGCTAGCGGCGGTTACGAGCAGTACTTC. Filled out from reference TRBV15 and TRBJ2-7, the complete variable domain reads DAMVIQNPRYQVTQFGKPVTLSCSQTLNHNVMYWYQQKSSQAPKLLFHYYDKDFNNEADTPDNFQSRRPNTSFCFLDIRSPGLGDTAMYLCATSIASGGYEQYFGPGTRLTVT.

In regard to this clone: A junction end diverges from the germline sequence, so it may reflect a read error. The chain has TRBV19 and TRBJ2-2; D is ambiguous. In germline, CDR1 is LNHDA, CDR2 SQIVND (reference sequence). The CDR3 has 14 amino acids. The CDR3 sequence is CASSSPGNTGELFF. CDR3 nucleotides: TGTGCCAGCAGTAGTCCAGGGAACACCGGGGAGCTGTTTTTT.

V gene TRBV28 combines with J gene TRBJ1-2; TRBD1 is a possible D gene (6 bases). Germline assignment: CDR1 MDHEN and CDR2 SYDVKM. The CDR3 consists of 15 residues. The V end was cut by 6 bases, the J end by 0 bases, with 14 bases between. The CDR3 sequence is CASSLQGLANYGYTF. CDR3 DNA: TGTGCCAGCAGCCTCCAGGGGCTTGCTAACTATGGCTACACCTTC.